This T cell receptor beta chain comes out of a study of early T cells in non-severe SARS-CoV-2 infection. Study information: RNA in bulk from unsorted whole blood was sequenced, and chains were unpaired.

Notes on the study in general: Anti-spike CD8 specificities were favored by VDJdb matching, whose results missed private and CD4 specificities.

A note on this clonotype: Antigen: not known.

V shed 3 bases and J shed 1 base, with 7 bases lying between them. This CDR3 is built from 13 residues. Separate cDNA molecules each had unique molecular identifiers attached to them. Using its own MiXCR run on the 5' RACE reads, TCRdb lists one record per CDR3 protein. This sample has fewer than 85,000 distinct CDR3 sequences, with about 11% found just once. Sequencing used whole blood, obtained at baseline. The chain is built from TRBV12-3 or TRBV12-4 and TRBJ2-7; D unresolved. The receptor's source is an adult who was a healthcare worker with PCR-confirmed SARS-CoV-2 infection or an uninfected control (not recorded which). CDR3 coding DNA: TGTGCCAGCAGTTTCCAGGTATCCTACGAGCAGTACTTC. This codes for CASSFQVSYEQYF.